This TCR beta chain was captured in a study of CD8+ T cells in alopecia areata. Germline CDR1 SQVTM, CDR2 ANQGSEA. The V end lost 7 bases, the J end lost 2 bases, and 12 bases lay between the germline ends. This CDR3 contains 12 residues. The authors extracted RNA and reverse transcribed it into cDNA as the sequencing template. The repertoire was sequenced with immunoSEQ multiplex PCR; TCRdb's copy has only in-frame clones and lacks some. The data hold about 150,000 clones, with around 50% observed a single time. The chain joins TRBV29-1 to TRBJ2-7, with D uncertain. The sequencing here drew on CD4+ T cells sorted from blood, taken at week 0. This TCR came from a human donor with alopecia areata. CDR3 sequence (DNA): TGCAGCGCCTCGGACGGACCCTACGAGCAGTACTTC. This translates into CSASDGPYEQYF.